This T cell receptor (beta chain) is from a study of CD8+ T cells in alopecia areata. Study context: It was oral tofacitinib, at 5 to 10 mg twice daily, that treated patients received. Patients took tofacitinib for 6 to 18 months, followed by 6 drug-free months.

Study-level points and caveats: Alopecia totalis/universalis scalp especially showed more expanded CD8+ clones than normal scalp.

RNA, once extracted, was reverse transcribed into cDNA for use as the sequencing template. The protocol was immunoSEQ multiplex PCR, while the TCRdb copy is restricted to in-frame clones and leaves out a portion. Of around 210,000 clones listed, about 64% were seen once; the top ten hold around 4.3%. Treatment specified: oral pan-JAK inhibitor, 5-10 mg twice daily. Both CD4+ and CD8+ T cells were separated by sorting PBMCs. As for this clone: Its antigen is as yet unknown.

The length of the CDR3 is 12 residues. V lost 8 bases to trimming and J lost 0 bases, with 7 bases between them. Looked up from germline, CDR1 is ENHRY and CDR2 is SYGVKD. This sequence joins TRBV10-3 and TRBJ1-1; perhaps TRBD1 as D (5 bases). This TCR came from a human donor with alopecia areata. This sample comprised CD4+ T cells sorted from blood, obtained at week 4, from a patient treated with tofacitinib. CDR3 coding DNA: TGTGCCATCGGAGGGGTGAACACTGAAGCTTTCTTT. Protein product: CAIGGVNTEAFF.